Listed here are 21 T cell receptor beta chains from one sample, sequenced in a study of blood T cell repertoires in COVID-19. Sequencing was performed with immunoSEQ multiplex PCR; in TCRdb, only in-frame clones are kept and a portion is missing. The table records about 170,000 clones, around four fifths of them present only once. Specimen: peripheral blood. The origin of the receptors is an elderly woman with COVID-19, enrolled during active disease.

The chain carries TRBV4-1 and TRBJ1-4, with a weak D call TRBD1 (5 bases). The length of the CDR3 is 15 residues. Germline V gene data show CDR1 as MGHRA and CDR2 as YSYEKL. Trimming pared 0 bases from V and 3 bases from J, leaving 8 bases between. CDR3 nucleotides: TGCGCCAGCAGCCAAGAAGGGGAGGCTAATGAAAAACTGTTTTTT. It translates to CASSQEGEANEKLFF.

The genes are TRBV11-2 and TRBJ1-1, with a tentative D call TRBD1 (5 bases). Germline V gene data show CDR1 as SGHAT and CDR2 as FQNNGV. The CDR3 is 13 amino acids. Trimming removed 5 bases from V and 6 bases from J, with 13 bases in between. CDR3 sequence reads: CASSPGFPPEAFF. The DNA for the CDR3 is TGTGCCAGCAGCCCAGGGTTCCCGCCTGAAGCTTTCTTT.

This chain joins TRBV2 and TRBJ2-1, with TRBD1 matching 7 bases. Trimming removed 6 bases from V and 8 bases from J; junction bases left unmatched: 10. CDR1 is SNHLY, CDR2 FYNNEI, per germline. The length of the CDR3 is 14 residues. Here the CDR3 reads CASRGQRFRDEQFF. As DNA, the CDR3 is TGTGCCAGCAGGGGACAGCGGTTCAGGGATGAGCAGTTCTTC.

The V call is TRBV19, the J call TRBJ1-5; TRBD1 might be the D (5 bases). This CDR3 comprises 14 residues. The germline CDR1 and CDR2 sequences are LNHDA and SQIVND (reference sequence). Trimming removed 5 bases at V and 3 bases at J, with 11 bases between. The DNA of the CDR3 is TGTGCCAGTAGTCTTCAGGGCAACAATCAGCCCCAGCATTTT. It translates to CASSLQGNNQPQHF.

The rearrangement joins TRBV5-5 to TRBJ2-5; the D gene is possibly TRBD2 (6 bases). V was clipped by 6 bases and J by 4 bases, with 19 bases between them. Per the germline V gene, CDR1 is SGHKS and CDR2 is YYEKEE (reference sequence). The CDR3 is made up of 15 amino acids. As DNA, the CDR3 is TGTGCCAGCACCCTAGAGGGGCGGGGTCCAGAGACCCAGTACTTC. This gives the protein CASTLEGRGPETQYF.

The count of this clone is one. J is TRBJ1-1 and V is TRBV28; D might be TRBD1 (5 bases). Germline assignment: CDR1 MDHEN and CDR2 SYDVKM. The CDR3 consists of 14 residues. V was clipped by 3 bases and J by 4 bases, with 12 bases between them. This chain's CDR3 is CASSLGGGSTEAFF. In nucleotides, the CDR3 is TGTGCCAGCAGTTTGGGGGGTGGGAGCACTGAAGCTTTCTTT.

The genes are TRBV7-9 and TRBJ1-3, with D possibly being TRBD1 (5 bases). Per the germline V gene, CDR1 is SEHNR and CDR2 is FQNEAQ (reference sequence). V was clipped by 5 bases and J by 1 base, with 12 bases between them. The CDR3 sequence is 15 residues long. The DNA for the CDR3 is TGTGCCAGCAGCCCCCAGGGTTTGTCTGGAAACACCATATATTTT. Translation: CASSPQGLSGNTIYF.

The V gene is TRBV15, the J gene TRBJ2-1; the D is unclear. CDR1 LNHNV and CDR2 YYDKDF come from the germline V gene (reference sequence). This CDR3 is 16 amino acids long. V lost 1 base and J 3 bases, leaving 13 bases between the germline ends. CDR3 coding DNA: TGTGCCACCAGCAGAGCAGACTCGGCTCTCTACAATGAGCAGTTCTTC. This codes for CATSRADSALYNEQFF.

Notes on this clone: The sample holds other DNA sequences that translate to the same CDR3. The chain recombines TRBV6-2 or TRBV6-3 with TRBJ1-5; D is ambiguous. The CDR3 is made up of 15 amino acids. The V gene lost 2 bases and the J gene lost 2 bases, with 10 bases spanning the gap. Germline loops: CDR1 MNHEY, CDR2 SVGEGT. The CDR3 sequence: CASSYGRVGNQPQHF. As DNA, the CDR3 is TGTGCCAGCAGTTACGGGCGGGTTGGCAATCAGCCCCAGCATTTT.

This clone was counted once. The rearrangement uses TRBV14 and TRBJ2-3, with TRBD2 as a possible D gene (5 bases). This CDR3 is built from 16 residues. Germline V CDR1 and CDR2: SGHDN, FVKESK. Between the trimmed V and J ends, which lost 4 bases and 4 bases, there was a span of 18 bases. The CDR3 sequence is CASSPPRPDGADTQYF. In DNA form, the CDR3 reads TGTGCCAGCAGCCCCCCTCGGCCGGACGGGGCAGATACGCAGTATTTT. The complete variable domain, with remaining parts taken from reference TRBV14 and TRBJ2-3, reads EAGVTQFPSHSVIEKGQTVTLRCDPISGHDNLYWYRRVMGKEIKFLLHFVKESKQDESGMPNNRFLAERTGGTYSTLKVQPAELEDSGVYFCASSPPRPDGADTQYFGPGTRLTVL.

The chain carries TRBV6-1 and TRBJ2-5, with 8 positions matching TRBD2. Germline assignment: CDR1 MNHNS and CDR2 SASEGT. After removal of 2 bases from V and 5 bases from J, the junction contained 13 bases not matched to a gene. CDR3 length: 17 amino acids. The CDR3, as DNA: TGTGCCAGCAGTGAATATACGGGAGGGACCCCAACCGAGACCCAGTACTTC. It is translated as CASSEYTGGTPTETQYF.

The chain uses TRBV7-3 and TRBJ2-3, with 9 bases identical to TRBD1. Losses at the gene ends were 4 bases for V and 4 bases for J; bases not matched to a gene: 15. The germline gives CDR1 SGHTA, CDR2 FQGTGA. There are 18 residues in the CDR3. The CDR3 DNA sequence: TGTGCCAGCAGCTCCGGGACAGGGCCATCAGTGGCGGCAGATACGCAGTATTTT. As protein: CASSSGTGPSVAADTQYF.

V usage is TRBV6-5 and J usage is TRBJ1-5; 9 nucleotides line up with TRBD1. The CDR3 is made up of 13 amino acids. Germline V lookup: CDR1 MNHEY, CDR2 SVGAGI. V shed 10 bases, J shed 5 bases, and the junction held 6 bases outside the gene matches. The DNA for the CDR3 is TGTGCCATGTGGGGACAGGGTGATCAGCCCCAGCATTTT. Protein sequence: CAMWGQGDQPQHF.

This chain links TRBV2 with TRBJ1-1; D may be TRBD1 (5 bases). The V and J ends lost 6 bases and 5 bases respectively, with 19 bases between them. The germline V gene has CDR1 SNHLY and CDR2 FYNNEI. The CDR3 is 15 residues long. Here the CDR3 reads CASSVAGPSLTEAFF. The CDR3 DNA sequence: TGTGCCAGCAGCGTCGCGGGGCCAAGTTTGACTGAAGCTTTCTTT.

V gene TRBV15 combines with J gene TRBJ1-3; 7 positions agree with TRBD1. The CDR3 runs 17 residues. The ends lost 3 bases at V and 2 bases at J; junction bases unmatched: 10. CDR1 LNHNV and CDR2 YYDKDF come from the germline V gene (reference sequence). The DNA for the CDR3 is TGTGCCACCAGCAGGGACCCCGGGACAGCTACTGGAAACACCATATATTTT. This translates into CATSRDPGTATGNTIYF.

The chain has TRBV28 and TRBJ1-6, with 9 bases aligning to TRBD1. The germline V gene encodes CDR1 MDHEN and CDR2 SYDVKM. The V gene end was trimmed by 8 bases and the J gene end by 6 bases; junction bases not matched to a gene: 11. The CDR3 has 16 amino acids. CDR3 residues: CASGLTGGITNSPLHF. DNA of the CDR3: TGTGCCAGCGGATTAACAGGGGGCATCACTAATTCACCCCTCCACTTT.

V gene TRBV6-5 combines with J gene TRBJ1-2; a weak D match, TRBD1 (6 bases). This CDR3 spans 12 amino acids. Germline assignment: CDR1 MNHEY and CDR2 SVGAGI. V was shortened by 6 bases and J by 5 bases, with 10 bases between the two germline ends. Here the CDR3 DNA reads TGTGCCAGCAGCAGGACAGATTATGGCTACACCTTC. Protein sequence: CASSRTDYGYTF.

The chain joins TRBV4-1 to TRBJ2-1; 9 bases fit TRBD1. Per the germline V gene, CDR1 is MGHRA and CDR2 is YSYEKL. Trimming at V came to 4 bases and at J to 4 bases, leaving 8 bases not matched to a gene. The CDR3 runs 16 residues. DNA of the CDR3: TGCGCCAGCAGCCGCACGACAGGGGGGGGATACAATGAGCAGTTCTTC. Translated, it gives CASSRTTGGGYNEQFF.

This chain connects TRBV25-1 to TRBJ2-7, with D possibly being TRBD1 (6 bases). There are 17 residues in the CDR3. CDR1 and CDR2 (germline): MGHDK, SYGVNS. V lost 4 bases to trimming and J lost 0 bases, with 19 bases between them. CDR3: CASSAPGADSHSYEQYF. CDR3 coding DNA: TGTGCCAGCAGTGCCCCCGGGGCGGACAGCCACTCCTACGAGCAGTACTTC.

The chain is built from TRBV5-1 and TRBJ1-5, with D tentatively TRBD1 (6 bases). From germline, CDR1 is SGHRS and CDR2 YFSETQ. This CDR3 comprises 14 residues. Between the trimmed V and J ends, which lost 5 bases and 5 bases, there was a span of 14 bases. In DNA form, the CDR3 reads TGCGCCAGCAGTGGTGGGGGGGCGGATCAGCCCCAGCATTTT. Translated, it gives CASSGGGADQPQHF.

The V and J genes are TRBV7-2 and TRBJ1-2, with D uncertain. Looked up from germline, CDR1 is SGHTA and CDR2 is FQGNSA. CDR3 length: 12 residues. V lost 0 bases and J 8 bases, leaving 7 bases between the germline ends. The CDR3 DNA sequence: TGTGCCAGCAGCTTAGCGCGGGAGGGCTACACCTTC. The encoded protein is CASSLAREGYTF.